These 24 T cell receptor beta chains were all obtained from the same sample, sequenced in a study of blood T cell repertoires in COVID-19 (TCRdb year 2020). The protocol used for the library was the immunoSEQ multiplex PCR assay. TCRdb carries this immuneACCESS record with in-frame sequences only. Its versions omit some clonotypes, under half of them owing to an unresolved V gene in the studies checked, with the rest unexplained. For this sample there are around 100,000 clones; about 77% appear just once. The ten most abundant clones make up roughly a third of the sample. The sample consisted of peripheral blood. Every receptor here comes from a man in his 70s with active or convalescent COVID-19.

This chain joins TRBV2 and TRBJ2-7, with 8 nucleotides matching TRBD2. V trimming: 6 bases; J trimming: 7 bases; junction bases outside the gene matches: 2. Germline lookup yields CDR1 SNHLY and CDR2 FYNNEI. The CDR3 length is 11 residues. The CDR3 sequence: CASRVAGEQYF. The CDR3 coding sequence is TGTGCCAGCAGGGTAGCGGGAGAGCAGTACTTC.

V usage is TRBV9 and J usage is TRBJ2-3, with 12 bases fitting TRBD2. CDR1 is SGDLS, CDR2 YYNGEE, per germline. Losses at the gene ends were 4 bases for V and 4 bases for J; bases not matched to a gene: 7. The CDR3 has 16 amino acids. CDR3 in amino acids: CASSTTSGGFADTQYF. The DNA for the CDR3 is TGTGCCAGCAGCACAACTAGCGGGGGGTTCGCAGATACGCAGTATTTT.

The rearrangement joins TRBV30 to TRBJ2-5; D may be TRBD1 (6 bases). Trimming pared 5 bases from V and 4 bases from J, leaving 11 bases between. CDR3 length: 12 amino acids. Germline loops: CDR1 GTSNPN, CDR2 SVGIG (reference sequence). CDR3 residues: CAWAPGAETQYF. CDR3 DNA: TGTGCCTGGGCGCCAGGGGCAGAGACCCAGTACTTC.

The rearrangement uses TRBV5-1 and TRBJ2-7; TRBD2 matches 9 bases. The CDR3 has 17 residues. The J segment lost 2 bases and the V segment lost 0 bases, leaving 9 bases of the junction unmatched. Germline V CDR1 and CDR2: SGHRS, YFSETQ. The CDR3 loop reads CASSLGVLSGRAYEQYF. The CDR3 nucleotides are TGCGCCAGCAGCTTGGGTGTTCTTAGCGGGAGAGCCTACGAGCAGTACTTC.

This clone appeared a single time. V usage is TRBV2 and J usage is TRBJ1-1; D is possibly TRBD1 (5 bases). V was cut by 5 bases and J by 4 bases, with 14 bases left in between. The CDR3 length is 14 residues. The germline CDR1 and CDR2 sequences are SNHLY and FYNNEI. The CDR3 DNA reads as TGTGCCAGCAGTCCCGGGGGAGGGCTCACTGAAGCTTTCTTT. Its translation is CASSPGGGLTEAFF. The variable domain in full, completed from reference TRBV2 and TRBJ1-1, reads EPEVTQTPSHQVTQMGQEVILRCVPISNHLYFYWYRQILGQKVEFLVSFYNNEISEKSEIFDDQFSVERPDGSNFTLKIRSTKLEDSAMYFCASSPGGGLTEAFFGQGTRLTVV.

Here the CDR3 DNA reads TGCGCCAGCAGTGGGTATAGCGTGAATGAGCAGTTCTTC. It specifies CASSGYSVNEQFF. V usage is TRBV10-2 and J usage is TRBJ2-1; TRBD2 might be the D (5 bases). CDR1 and CDR2 (germline): WSHSY, SAAADI. The V and J ends lost 4 bases and 7 bases respectively, with 11 bases between them. This CDR3 is 13 amino acids long.

The chain joins TRBV28 to TRBJ2-2, with 11 bases that match TRBD2. This CDR3 spans 15 amino acids. Trimming removed 6 bases from V and 5 bases from J; junction bases left unmatched: 5. Germline V gene lookup returns CDR1 MDHEN and CDR2 SYDVKM. CDR3 loop: CASRDSGGVTGELFF. CDR3 coding DNA: TGTGCCAGCAGAGATAGCGGGGGGGTAACCGGGGAGCTGTTTTTT.

The chain employs TRBV7-3 and TRBJ2-1, with TRBD2 identical over 11 bases. Germline V CDR1 and CDR2: SGHTA, FQGTGA. V trimming: 6 bases; J trimming: 4 bases; junction bases outside the gene matches: 5. The CDR3 sequence is 15 residues long. CDR3 protein: CASRPGTSGYNEQFF. CDR3 in DNA: TGTGCCAGCAGACCCGGGACTAGCGGTTACAATGAGCAGTTCTTC. Complete variable domain (other parts from reference TRBV7-3 and TRBJ2-1): GAGVSQTPSNKVTEKGKYVELRCDPISGHTALYWYRQSLGQGPEFLIYFQGTGAADDSGLPNDRFFAVRPEGSVSTLKIQRTERGDSAVYLCASRPGTSGYNEQFFGPGTRLTVL.

The V call is TRBV9, the J call TRBJ1-1; TRBD1 matches at 8 bases. The J segment lost 4 bases and the V segment lost 6 bases, leaving 11 bases of the junction unmatched. CDR3 length: 15 residues. CDR1 and CDR2 from the germline V gene are SGDLS and YYNGEE. DNA for the CDR3: TGTGCCAGCAACCCAGGGGGCGGCGGGACCACTGAAGCTTTCTTT. Its translation is CASNPGGGGTTEAFF.

The chain joins TRBV6-5 to TRBJ2-7; D remains unclear. This CDR3 is built from 14 residues. The V end was cut by 5 bases, the J end by 0 bases, with 11 bases between. Germline CDR1 reads MNHEY; CDR2 reads SVGAGI. The DNA for the CDR3 is TGTGCCAGCAGTCCGAATTTGGCCTCCTACGAGCAGTACTTC. Encoded protein: CASSPNLASYEQYF.

V gene TRBV7-9 combines with J gene TRBJ2-5, with 8 bases identical to TRBD2. The CDR3 is 15 residues long. Germline CDR1 and CDR2: SEHNR and FQNEAQ (reference sequence). J gave up 3 bases and V 5 bases, and 8 bases lay outside the gene matches. The CDR3 nucleotides are TGTGCCAGCAGCCACGGCGGGGGGTCGGAAGAGACCCAGTACTTC. Encoded protein: CASSHGGGSEETQYF.

The chain couples TRBV11-2 to TRBJ2-5; D is possibly TRBD2 (5 bases). V lost 3 bases and J 4 bases, leaving 9 bases between the germline ends. The CDR3 contains 13 residues. Germline loops: CDR1 SGHAT, CDR2 FQNNGV. DNA of the CDR3: TGTGCCAGCAGCTTTAATCGGGGAGAGACCCAGTACTTC. Translated: CASSFNRGETQYF.

This clone showed up just a few times. V usage is TRBV3-1 (or the pseudogene TRBV3-2) and J usage is TRBJ1-6; TRBD1 agrees at 7 bases. CDR1 is LGHDT and CDR2 is YNNKEL in the germline V gene (reference sequence). This CDR3 has 17 residues. The V gene end was trimmed by 6 bases and the J gene end by 5 bases; junction bases not matched to a gene: 13. In DNA form, the CDR3 reads TGTGCCAGCAGGGGCGACCGACAGGGTCGCGATAATTCACCCCTCCACTTT. Protein sequence: CASRGDRQGRDNSPLHF.

The chain couples TRBV12-3 or TRBV12-4 to TRBJ1-1; D not certain. The CDR3 extends over 11 amino acids. V was trimmed by 2 bases and J by 5 bases, leaving 3 bases between them. The chain's CDR3 is CASSLTTEAFF. The CDR3 DNA is TGTGCCAGCAGTTTAACTACTGAAGCTTTCTTT.

The chain couples TRBV24-1 to TRBJ2-7, with 8 bases identical to TRBD2. Germline CDR1 reads KGHDR; CDR2 reads SFDVKD. The CDR3 spans 17 residues. With 2 bases clipped from V and 4 bases from J, the junction kept 12 bases outside the gene matches. The CDR3 protein is CATSDSHQAGETYEQYF. The CDR3 coding sequence is TGTGCCACCAGTGATTCCCACCAAGCGGGAGAAACTTACGAGCAGTACTTC.

The V and J genes are TRBV5-4 and TRBJ2-3; TRBD2 agrees at 14 bases. This CDR3 comprises 16 residues. V was pared by 3 bases and J by 8 bases, with 8 bases of the junction left unmatched. Germline V gene sequence: CDR1 SGHNT, CDR2 YYREEE (reference sequence). The CDR3 DNA follows: TGTGCCAGCAGCTCTCCGACTAGCGGGAGGGCCAGTACGCAGTATTTT. It yields the protein CASSSPTSGRASTQYF.

The genes are TRBV28 and TRBJ2-6; 8 nucleotides agree with TRBD1. From germline, CDR1 is MDHEN and CDR2 SYDVKM. The CDR3 length is 19 residues. With V trimmed by 6 bases and J by 0 bases, 13 bases remained unmatched. The chain's CDR3 is CASSLRTGLLISGANVLTF. The CDR3 DNA is TGTGCCAGCAGCCTGAGGACAGGGCTGTTGATCTCTGGGGCCAACGTCCTGACTTTC.

The chain joins TRBV6-4 to TRBJ1-4; weak D call: TRBD1 (5 bases). There are 16 residues in the CDR3. Germline CDR1 MRHNA, CDR2 SNTAGT. The ends were cut back, 6 bases at V and 7 bases at J, with 21 bases in the middle. CDR3 nucleotide sequence: TGTGCCAGCAGCGGGGGACGGCCTTGGGGAGGTGAAAAACTGTTTTTT. This encodes CASSGGRPWGGEKLFF.

The V call is TRBV28, the J call TRBJ2-1, with 9 bases aligning to TRBD2. There are 14 residues in the CDR3. The germline CDR1 and CDR2 sequences are MDHEN and SYDVKM. Unmatched junction bases numbered 6, after V lost 3 bases and J lost 9 bases. CDR3 sequence: CASSFRGGVSEQFF. The CDR3 coding sequence is TGTGCCAGCAGTTTTCGCGGGGGGGTGAGTGAGCAGTTCTTC.

This clone was counted once. The CDR3 loop reads CAISERGGGRWETQYF. In nucleotides, the CDR3 is TGTGCCATCAGTGAAAGGGGAGGCGGGAGATGGGAGACCCAGTACTTC. V and J are TRBV10-3 and TRBJ2-5, with 7 positions matching TRBD2. V lost 3 bases to trimming and J lost 5 bases; unmatched junction nucleotides: 12. Germline values: CDR1 ENHRY, CDR2 SYGVKD. This CDR3 contains 16 residues.

The chain is built from TRBV27 and TRBJ1-1, with D tentatively TRBD1 (5 bases). The V and J ends lost 6 bases and 3 bases respectively, with 23 bases between them. The CDR3 has 17 amino acids. Germline CDR1 reads MNHEY; CDR2 reads SMNVEV (reference sequence). The CDR3 region has the DNA TGTGCCAGCAGAACTCTCAGGTCGGCAGGGTCGGACACTGAAGCTTTCTTT. Its translation is CASRTLRSAGSDTEAFF.

The chain combines TRBV2 with TRBJ1-1, with 8 bases fitting TRBD1. V was pared by 5 bases and J by 5 bases, with 7 bases of the junction left unmatched. Germline loops: CDR1 SNHLY, CDR2 FYNNEI. The CDR3 spans 14 residues. The CDR3 nucleotides read TGTGCCAGCAGTTATACAGGGGGGAGGACTGAAGCTTTCTTT. Protein product: CASSYTGGRTEAFF. Complete variable domain (other parts from reference TRBV2 and TRBJ1-1): EPEVTQTPSHQVTQMGQEVILRCVPISNHLYFYWYRQILGQKVEFLVSFYNNEISEKSEIFDDQFSVERPDGSNFTLKIRSTKLEDSAMYFCASSYTGGRTEAFFGQGTRLTVV.

The chain joins TRBV15 to TRBJ1-5; TRBD1 agrees at 7 bases. V was clipped by 8 bases and J by 5 bases; unmatched bases: 6. Germline loops: CDR1 LNHNV, CDR2 YYDKDF (reference sequence). The CDR3 totals 13 residues. CDR3 in amino acids: CATEQGRYQPQHF. CDR3 nucleotides: TGTGCCACCGAACAGGGGCGATATCAGCCCCAGCATTTT.

V usage is TRBV4-1 and J usage is TRBJ2-7, with 9 bases matching TRBD1. The germline V gene has CDR1 MGHRA and CDR2 YSYEKL. Trimming took 4 bases from V and 1 from J; bases not matched to a gene: 5. The CDR3 totals 15 residues. The CDR3 DNA is TGCGCCAGCAGCCTTAGGGGACAGGGATCCTACGAGCAGTACTTC. This codes for CASSLRGQGSYEQYF.